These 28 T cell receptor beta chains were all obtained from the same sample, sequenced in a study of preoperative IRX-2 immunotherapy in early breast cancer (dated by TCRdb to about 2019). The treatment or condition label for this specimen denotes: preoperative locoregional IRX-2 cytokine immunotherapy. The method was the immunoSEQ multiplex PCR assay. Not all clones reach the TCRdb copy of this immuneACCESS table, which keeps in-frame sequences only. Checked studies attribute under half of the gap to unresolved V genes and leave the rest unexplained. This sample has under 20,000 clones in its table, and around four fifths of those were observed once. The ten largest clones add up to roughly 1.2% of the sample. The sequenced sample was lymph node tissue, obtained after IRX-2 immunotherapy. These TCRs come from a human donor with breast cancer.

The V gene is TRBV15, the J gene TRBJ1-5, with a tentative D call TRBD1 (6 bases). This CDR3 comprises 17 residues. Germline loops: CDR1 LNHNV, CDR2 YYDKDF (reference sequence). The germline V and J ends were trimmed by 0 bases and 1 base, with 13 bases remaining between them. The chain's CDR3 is CATSRDEGVLSNQPQHF. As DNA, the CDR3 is TGTGCCACCAGCAGAGACGAGGGGGTTCTCAGCAATCAGCCCCAGCATTTT.

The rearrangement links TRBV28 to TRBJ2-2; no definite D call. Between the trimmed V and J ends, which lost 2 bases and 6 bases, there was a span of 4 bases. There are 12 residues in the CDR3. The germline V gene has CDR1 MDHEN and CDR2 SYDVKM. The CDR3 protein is CASSLGAGELFF. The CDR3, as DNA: TGTGCCAGCAGTTTAGGTGCCGGGGAGCTGTTTTTT. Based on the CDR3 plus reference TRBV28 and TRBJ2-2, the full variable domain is DVKVTQSSRYLVKRTGEKVFLECVQDMDHENMFWYRQDPGLGLRLIYFSYDVKMKEKGDIPEGYSVSREKKERFSLILESASTNQTSMYLCASSLGAGELFFGEGSRLTVL.

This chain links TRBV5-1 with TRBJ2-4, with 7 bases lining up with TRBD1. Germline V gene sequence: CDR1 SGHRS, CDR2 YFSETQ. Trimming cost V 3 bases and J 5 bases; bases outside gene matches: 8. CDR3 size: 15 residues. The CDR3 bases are TGCGCCAGCAGCTCAACAGGGGTTGGCGAAAACATTCAGTACTTC. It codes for CASSSTGVGENIQYF.

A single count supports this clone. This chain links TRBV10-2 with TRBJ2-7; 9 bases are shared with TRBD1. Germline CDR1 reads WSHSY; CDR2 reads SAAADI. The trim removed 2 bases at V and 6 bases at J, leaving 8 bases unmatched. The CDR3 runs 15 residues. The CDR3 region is CASSEVGQGSGEQYF. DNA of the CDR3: TGCGCCAGCAGTGAGGTTGGACAGGGGTCCGGCGAGCAGTACTTC.

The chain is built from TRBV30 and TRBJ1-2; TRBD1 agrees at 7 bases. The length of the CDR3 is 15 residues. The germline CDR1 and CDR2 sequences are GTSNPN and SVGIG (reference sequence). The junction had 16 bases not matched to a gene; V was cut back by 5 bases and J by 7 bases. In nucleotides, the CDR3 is TGTGCCTGGTTCCCAGTCAACAGGGGACCTAGTGGCTACACCTTC. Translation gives CAWFPVNRGPSGYTF.

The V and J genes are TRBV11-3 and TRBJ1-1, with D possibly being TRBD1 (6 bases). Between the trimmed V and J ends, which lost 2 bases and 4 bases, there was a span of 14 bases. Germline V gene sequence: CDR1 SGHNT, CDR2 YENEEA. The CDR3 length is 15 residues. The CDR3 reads CASSLNGGGGTEAFF. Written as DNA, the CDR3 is TGTGCCAGCAGCTTAAACGGGGGCGGAGGCACTGAAGCTTTCTTT.

The CDR3 DNA follows: TGTGCCAGCTCACCACCAGGGGGAGGAGGGACCCAGTACTTC. Protein sequence: CASSPPGGGGTQYF. The rearrangement uses TRBV18 and TRBJ2-5; D possibly matches TRBD1 or TRBD2 (6 bases each). Germline CDR1 and CDR2: KGHSH and LQKENI. Deletions cut 0 bases from V and 7 bases from J, with 12 bases between. This CDR3 comprises 14 residues.

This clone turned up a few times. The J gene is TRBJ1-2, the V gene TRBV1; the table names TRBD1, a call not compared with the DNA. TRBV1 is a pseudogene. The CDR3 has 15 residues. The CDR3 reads CASSQPGGRNYGYTF. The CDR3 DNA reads TGCGCCAGCAGCCAACCAGGGGGCAGGAACTATGGCTACACCTTC.

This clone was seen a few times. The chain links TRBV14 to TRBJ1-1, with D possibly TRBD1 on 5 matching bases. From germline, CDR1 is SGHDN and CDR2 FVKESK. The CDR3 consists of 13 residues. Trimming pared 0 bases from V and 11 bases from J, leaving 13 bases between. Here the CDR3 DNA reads TGTGCCAGCAGCCAAGATCGAGCAGGGATGGCTTTCTTT. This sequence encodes CASSQDRAGMAFF.

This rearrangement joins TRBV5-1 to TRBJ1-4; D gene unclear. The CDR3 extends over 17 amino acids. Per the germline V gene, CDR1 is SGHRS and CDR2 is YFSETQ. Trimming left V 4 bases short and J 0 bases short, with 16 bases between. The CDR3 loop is CASSPGPNPSTNEKLFF. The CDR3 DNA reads TGCGCCAGCAGCCCCGGGCCAAACCCGTCAACTAATGAAAAACTGTTTTTT.

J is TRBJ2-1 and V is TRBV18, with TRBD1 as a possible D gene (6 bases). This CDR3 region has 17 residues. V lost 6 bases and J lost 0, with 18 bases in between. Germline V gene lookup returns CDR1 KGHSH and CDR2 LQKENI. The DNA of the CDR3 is TGTGCCAGCTCGCCTCTGGACAGATTCAGCTCCTACAATGAGCAGTTCTTC. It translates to CASSPLDRFSSYNEQFF.

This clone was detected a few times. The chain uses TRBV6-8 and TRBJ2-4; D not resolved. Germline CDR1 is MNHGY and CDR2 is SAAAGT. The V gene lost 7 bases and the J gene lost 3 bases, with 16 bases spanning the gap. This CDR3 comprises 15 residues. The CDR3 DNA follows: TGTGCCAGCAATGGAGAGGCCCTCGGCAAAAACATTCAGTACTTC. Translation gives CASNGEALGKNIQYF.

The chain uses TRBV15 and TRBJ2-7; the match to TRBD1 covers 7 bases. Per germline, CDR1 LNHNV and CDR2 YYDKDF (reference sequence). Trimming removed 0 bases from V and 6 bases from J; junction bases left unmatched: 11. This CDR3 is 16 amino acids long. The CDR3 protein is CATSRDFATGFSEQYF. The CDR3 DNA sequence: TGTGCCACCAGCAGAGATTTTGCGACAGGGTTCTCCGAGCAGTACTTC.

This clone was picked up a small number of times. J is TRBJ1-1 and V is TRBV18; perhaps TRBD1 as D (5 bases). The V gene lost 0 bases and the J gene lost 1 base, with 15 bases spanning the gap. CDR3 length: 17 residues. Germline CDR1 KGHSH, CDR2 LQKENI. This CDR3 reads CASSPPHRPTRNTEAFF. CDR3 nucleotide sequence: TGTGCCAGCTCACCACCGCACAGGCCAACACGGAACACTGAAGCTTTCTTT.

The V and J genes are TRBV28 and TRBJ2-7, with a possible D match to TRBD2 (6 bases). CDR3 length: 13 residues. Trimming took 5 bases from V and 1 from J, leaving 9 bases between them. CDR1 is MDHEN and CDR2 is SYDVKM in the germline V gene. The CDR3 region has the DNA TGTGCCAGCAGTAGGAGCGGGTCCTACGAGCAGTACTTC. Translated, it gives CASSRSGSYEQYF.

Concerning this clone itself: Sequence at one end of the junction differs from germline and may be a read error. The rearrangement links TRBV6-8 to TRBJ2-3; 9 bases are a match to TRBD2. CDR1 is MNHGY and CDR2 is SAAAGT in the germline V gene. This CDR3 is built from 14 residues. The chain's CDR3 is CAISVAGAGDTQYF. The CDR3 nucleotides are TGTGCCATCAGTGTAGCGGGAGCAGGAGATACGCAGTATTTT.

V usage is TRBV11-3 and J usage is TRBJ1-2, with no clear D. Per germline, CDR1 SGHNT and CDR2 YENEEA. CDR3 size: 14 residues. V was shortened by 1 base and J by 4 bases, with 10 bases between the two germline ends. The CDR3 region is CASSLGTASYGYTF. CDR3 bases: TGTGCCAGCAGCTTAGGAACAGCTTCCTATGGCTACACCTTC.

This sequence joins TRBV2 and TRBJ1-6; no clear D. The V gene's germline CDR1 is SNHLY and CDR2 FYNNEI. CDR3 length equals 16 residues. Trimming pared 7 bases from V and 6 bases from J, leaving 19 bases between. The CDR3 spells CASNVLPGWSNSPLHF. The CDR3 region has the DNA TGTGCCAGCAACGTCCTACCCGGGTGGTCTAATTCACCCCTCCACTTT.

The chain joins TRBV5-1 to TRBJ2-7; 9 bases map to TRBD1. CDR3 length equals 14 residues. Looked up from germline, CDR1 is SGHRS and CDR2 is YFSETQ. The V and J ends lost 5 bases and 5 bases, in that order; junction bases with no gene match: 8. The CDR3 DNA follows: TGCGCCAGCAGTAACACAGGGGGCTATAACGAGCAGTACTTC. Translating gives CASSNTGGYNEQYF.

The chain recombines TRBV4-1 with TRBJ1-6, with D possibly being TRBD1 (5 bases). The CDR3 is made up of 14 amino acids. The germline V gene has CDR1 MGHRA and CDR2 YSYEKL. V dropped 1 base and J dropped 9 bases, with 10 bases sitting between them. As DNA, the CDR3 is TGCGCCAGCAGCCAAGTAGCAGGGAGTTCACCCCTCCACTTT. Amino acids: CASSQVAGSSPLHF.

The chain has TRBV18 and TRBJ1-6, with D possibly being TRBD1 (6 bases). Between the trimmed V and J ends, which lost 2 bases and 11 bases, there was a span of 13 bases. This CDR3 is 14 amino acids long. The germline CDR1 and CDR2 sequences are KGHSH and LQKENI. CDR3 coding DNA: TGTGCCAGCTCACCAGCGACAGGAGGAGCACCCCTCCACTTT. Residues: CASSPATGGAPLHF.

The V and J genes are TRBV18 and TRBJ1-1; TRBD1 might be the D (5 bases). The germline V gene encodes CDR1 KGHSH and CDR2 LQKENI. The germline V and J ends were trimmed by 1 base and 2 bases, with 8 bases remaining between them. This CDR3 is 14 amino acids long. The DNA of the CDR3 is TGTGCCAGCTCACCACAGGACACAAACACTGAAGCTTTCTTT. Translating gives CASSPQDTNTEAFF. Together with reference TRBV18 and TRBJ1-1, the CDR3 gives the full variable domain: NAGVMQNPRHLVRRRGQEARLRCSPMKGHSHVYWYRQLPEEGLKFMVYLQKENIIDESGMPKERFSAEFPKEGPSILRIQQVVRGDSAAYFCASSPQDTNTEAFFGQGTRLTVV.

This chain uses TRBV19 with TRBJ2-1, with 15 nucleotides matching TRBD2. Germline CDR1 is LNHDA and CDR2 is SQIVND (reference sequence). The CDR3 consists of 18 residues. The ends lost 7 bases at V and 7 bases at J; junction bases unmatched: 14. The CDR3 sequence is CASKRDISGTSGRNEQFF. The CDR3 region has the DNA TGTGCCAGTAAAAGGGACATATCCGGGACTAGCGGGAGGAATGAGCAGTTCTTC.

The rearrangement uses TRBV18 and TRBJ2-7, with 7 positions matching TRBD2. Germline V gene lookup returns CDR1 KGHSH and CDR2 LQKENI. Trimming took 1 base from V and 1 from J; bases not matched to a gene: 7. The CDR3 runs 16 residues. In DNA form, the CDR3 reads TGTGCCAGCTCACCACTGCGGACGGGAGGTTCCTACGAGCAGTACTTC. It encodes CASSPLRTGGSYEQYF.

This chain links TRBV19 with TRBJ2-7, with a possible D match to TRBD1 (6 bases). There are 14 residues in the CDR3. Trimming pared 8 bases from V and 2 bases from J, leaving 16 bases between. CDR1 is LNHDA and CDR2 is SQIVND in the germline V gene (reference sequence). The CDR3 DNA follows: TGTGCCAGTGGACAGATTAATCCCCCCTACGAGCAGTACTTC. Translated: CASGQINPPYEQYF.

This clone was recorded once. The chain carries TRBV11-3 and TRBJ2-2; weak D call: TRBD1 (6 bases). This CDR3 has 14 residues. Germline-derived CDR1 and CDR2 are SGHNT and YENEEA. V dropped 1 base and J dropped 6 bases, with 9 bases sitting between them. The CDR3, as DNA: TGTGCCAGCAGCTTAGGCCCAGGGGCCGGGGAGCTGTTTTTT. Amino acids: CASSLGPGAGELFF.

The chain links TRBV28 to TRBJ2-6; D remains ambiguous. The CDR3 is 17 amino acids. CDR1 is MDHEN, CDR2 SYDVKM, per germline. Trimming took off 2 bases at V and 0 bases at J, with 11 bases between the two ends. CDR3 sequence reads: CASSLLARVSGANVLTF. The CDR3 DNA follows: TGTGCCAGCAGTTTACTGGCGCGTGTCTCTGGGGCCAACGTCCTGACTTTC.

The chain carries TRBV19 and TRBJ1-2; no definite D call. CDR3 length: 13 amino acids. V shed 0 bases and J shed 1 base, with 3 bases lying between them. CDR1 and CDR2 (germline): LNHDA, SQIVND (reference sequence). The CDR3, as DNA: TGTGCCAGTAGTATAGACAATAACTATGGCTACACCTTC. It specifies CASSIDNNYGYTF.